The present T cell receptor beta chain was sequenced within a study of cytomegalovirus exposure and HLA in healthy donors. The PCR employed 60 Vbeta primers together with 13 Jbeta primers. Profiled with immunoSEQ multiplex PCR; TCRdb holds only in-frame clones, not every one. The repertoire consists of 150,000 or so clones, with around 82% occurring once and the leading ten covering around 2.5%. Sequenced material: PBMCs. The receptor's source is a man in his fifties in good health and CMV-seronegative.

DNA for the CDR3: TGTGCCAGCAGGATCATCGGTGAAAAACTGTTTTTT. The encoded protein is CASRIIGEKLFF. The V and J genes are TRBV2 and TRBJ1-4; D not resolved. Germline-derived CDR1 and CDR2 are SNHLY and FYNNEI. The ends were cut back, 6 bases at V and 7 bases at J, with 9 bases in the middle. This CDR3 comprises 12 residues.